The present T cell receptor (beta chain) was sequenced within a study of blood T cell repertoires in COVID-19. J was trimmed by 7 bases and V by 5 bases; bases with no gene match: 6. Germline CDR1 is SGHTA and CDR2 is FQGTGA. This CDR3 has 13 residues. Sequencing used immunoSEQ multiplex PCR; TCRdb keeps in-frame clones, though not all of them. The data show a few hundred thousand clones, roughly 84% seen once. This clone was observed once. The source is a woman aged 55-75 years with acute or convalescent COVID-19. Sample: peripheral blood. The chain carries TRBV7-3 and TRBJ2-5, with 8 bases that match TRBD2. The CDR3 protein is CASSPGGPATQYF. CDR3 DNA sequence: TGTGCCAGCAGCCCGGGGGGGCCAGCGACCCAGTACTTC. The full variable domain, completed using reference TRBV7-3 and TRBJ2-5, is GAGVSQTPSNKVTEKGKYVELRCDPISGHTALYWYRQSLGQGPEFLIYFQGTGAADDSGLPNDRFFAVRPEGSVSTLKIQRTERGDSAVYLCASSPGGPATQYFGPGTRLLVL.